Listed below are T cell receptor beta chains from one sample, sequenced in a study of T cells in Graves' hyperthyroidism and ophthalmopathy. From the multiplex PCR reads, TCRdb called clonotypes with MiXCR, one entry per CDR3 protein. Here the sample spans about 290,000 distinct CDR3 sequences, more than 10% being singletons. Material for sequencing was blood. The receptor set was obtained from a woman aged 30 to 39 with Graves' hyperthyroidism that later progressed to Graves' ophthalmopathy. Both conserved end residues are part of each CDR3. The D gene is left open where the match is weak. The size field is filled for only some rows; it gives once, few, many or a size class.

clone size	D gene	J gene	V gene	CDR3 DNA	CDR3 protein
-	-	TRBJ2-3	TRBV5-4	TGTGCCAACAGCAGACAACAAAGGCCTCCTCTCACAGATACGCAGTATTTT	CANSRQQRPPLTDTQYF
many	-	TRBJ1-5	TRBV24-1	TGTGCCACCAGTGATTTGTATAGCAATCAGCCCCAGCATTTT	CATSDLYSNQPQHF
-	-	TRBJ1-3	TRBV20-1	TGCAGTGCTAGTGGGCAGTCGTATTCTGGAAACACCATATATTTT	CSASGQSYSGNTIYF
many	TRBD2	TRBJ2-3	TRBV7-9	TGTGCCAGCAGCTCCCCCGGACTAGCGGGAGGAGCAGATACGCAGTATTTT	CASSSPGLAGGADTQYF
many	-	TRBJ2-1	TRBV28	TGTGCCAGCGCCTTGGCCAATGAGCAGTTCTTC	CASALANEQFF
many	TRBD1	TRBJ1-5	TRBV28	TGTGCCAGCAGTCTAGGACAGGCCCTCGGAGGCAATCAGCCCCAGCATTTT	CASSLGQALGGNQPQHF
many	-	TRBJ2-3	TRBV7-3	TGTGCCAGCAGCCCTGGGGGCGGAACCGTGGATACGCAGTATTTT	CASSPGGGTVDTQYF
-	-	TRBJ2-7	TRBV7-2	TGTGCCAGCAGCTCCTTTCTGTCCTACTCCTACGAGCAGTACTTC	CASSSFLSYSYEQYF
many	-	TRBJ2-1	TRBV30	TGTGCCTGGAGCCGGCTAGCCAGCTTGGATGAGCAGTTCTTC	CAWSRLASLDEQFF
few	-	TRBJ2-5	TRBV7-9	TGTGCCAGCAGCTCCCTCGACAAAGTGAGCCAGTACTTC	CASSSLDKVSQYF
many	-	TRBJ1-1	TRBV6-2/TRBV6-3	TGTGCCAGCAGTTACTCTGGGGAGTTGAACACTGAAGCTTTCTTT	CASSYSGELNTEAFF
few	TRBD2	TRBJ2-1	TRBV6-2/TRBV6-3	TGTGCCAGCGGTGGTAGCGGGAGGGACGAGCAGTTCTTC	CASGGSGRDEQFF
-	-	TRBJ2-1	TRBV9	TGTGCCAGCAGCGGAGGCCCGTCGCATGAGCAGTTCTTC	CASSGGPSHEQFF
many	TRBD2	TRBJ2-2	TRBV27	TGTGCCAGCAGCCAGACCCCAGCGGGAGGGAACACCGGGGAGCTGTTTTTT	CASSQTPAGGNTGELFF
many	TRBD1	TRBJ2-4	TRBV29-1	TGCAGCGTTGAAGATCAAGGGGGCGCGGACATTCAGTACTTC	CSVEDQGGADIQYF
-	-	TRBJ2-2	TRBV30	TGTGCCTGGAGGGACCTTAACACCGGGGAGCTGTTTTTT	CAWRDLNTGELFF
few	TRBD2	TRBJ2-6	TRBV12-3/TRBV12-4	TGTGCCAGCAGTTTAGAGGGGTTAGCGGGCCATTTCTCTGGGGCCAACGTCCTGACTTTC	CASSLEGLAGHFSGANVLTF
many	-	TRBJ2-3	TRBV27	TGTGCCAGCAGTTTTGGGGGGTACGGCACAGATACGCAGTATTTT	CASSFGGYGTDTQYF
many	-	TRBJ1-1	TRBV27	TGTGCCAGCAGTTTTAGGTTCGGCGGGGGCGTTTCTGGGACTGAAGCTTTCTTT	CASSFRFGGGVSGTEAFF
-	TRBD2	TRBJ2-7	TRBV6-2/TRBV6-3	TGTGCCAGCAGTCGGACTAGCGGGAGTGGATCCTACGAGCGGCACTTC	CASSRTSGSGSYERHF
many	-	TRBJ2-2	TRBV30	TGTGCCTGGAGAGCCCTAACCACCGGGGAGCTGTTTTTT	CAWRALTTGELFF
many	-	TRBJ1-2	TRBV20-1	TGCAGTGCTAGAGTGGTCTATGGCTACACCTTC	CSARVVYGYTF
few	-	TRBJ1-2	TRBV19	TGTGCCAGTAGTATAGATGCAGGGTACGGCTACACCTTC	CASSIDAGYGYTF
-	-	TRBJ1-1	TRBV12-3/TRBV12-4	TGTACCAGCAGTTTAGCCGGGTGGACTGAAGCTTCCTTT	CTSSLAGWTEASF
-	TRBD1	TRBJ2-7	TRBV27	TGTGCCAGCAGGGACAGGGGCCAGGTTTACGAGCAGTACTTC	CASRDRGQVYEQYF
-	TRBD2	TRBJ2-2	TRBV19	TGTGCCAGTAGACCAGCGGGGCCCGCGAACACCGGGGAGCTGTTTTTT	CASRPAGPANTGELFF
few	-	TRBJ2-7	TRBV9	TGTGCCAGCAGCGTAGCGGGACACCCCTACGAGCAGTACTTC	CASSVAGHPYEQYF
many	TRBD2	TRBJ2-3	TRBV7-2	TGTGCCAGCAGCAAAGCGGAGCGGGGGGGCACAGATACGCAGTATTTT	CASSKAERGGTDTQYF
many	TRBD2	TRBJ2-5	TRBV3-1	TGTGCCAGCAAAATCCTAGCGGGAGTAGAGGAGACCCAGTACTTC	CASKILAGVEETQYF
many	TRBD1	TRBJ1-5	TRBV12-3/TRBV12-4	TGTGCCAGCAGTTCCTATCCGGGACAGGGGGCCAGCCAGCCCCAGCATTTT	CASSSYPGQGASQPQHF
many	-	TRBJ1-2	TRBV30	TGTGCCTGGAGTGTAAATCAGAAGGGGGGCAATGGCTACACCTTC	CAWSVNQKGGNGYTF
many	-	TRBJ1-5	TRBV27	TGTGCCAGCAGTTTAACGGGACGGCTCAATGTAGCCCAGCATTTT	CASSLTGRLNVAQHF